One TCR beta chain is described in this entry. These data come from a study of blood T cell repertoires in COVID-19. The assay was immunoSEQ multiplex PCR, and TCRdb's table has in-frame clones only and misses some. The table records 300,000 to 350,000 clones, over 70% of them present only once. Categorization into cohorts depended on clinical history that participants reported. All recovered Cohort 3 donors got two negative PCRs, got clearance, or saw symptom resolution. This TCR was sampled from a man aged 25-45 years who had recovered from COVID-19. The sample taken for sequencing was PBMCs or T cells enriched from blood (not recorded which).

The CDR3 region is CAWSEQGPGEQFF. The CDR3, as DNA: TGTGCCTGGAGTGAACAGGGTCCCGGTGAGCAGTTCTTC. The chain couples TRBV30 to TRBJ2-1; TRBD1 is a possible D gene (6 bases). Germline V gene lookup returns CDR1 GTSNPN and CDR2 SVGIG (reference sequence). The CDR3 totals 13 residues. The germline V and J ends were trimmed by 1 base and 9 bases, with 13 bases remaining between them.